This TCR beta chain emerged from a study of T cells in Graves' hyperthyroidism and ophthalmopathy. RNA transcripts were the template for amplifying TCR beta CDR3 regions. HTBI primers were used for first-round RT-PCR of the TCR CDR3. TCRdb itself ran the multiplex PCR reads through MiXCR, one entry per CDR3 protein. The sample lists fewer than 350,000 distinct CDR3 sequences, roughly 19% seen once, with 39% in the top ten. This clonotype was seen a handful of times. The CDR3 is 15 amino acids. Trimming at V came to 0 bases and at J to 5 bases, leaving 2 bases not matched to a gene. Germline CDR1 SGHVS, CDR2 FQNEAQ.

The source of this sequence is a man aged 50 to 59 with Graves' ophthalmopathy. The V and J genes are TRBV7-8 and TRBJ2-2, with 8 bases identical to TRBD2. Input material: blood. CDR3 in DNA: TGTGCCAGCAGCTTAGCGGGACTAGTGACCGGGGAGCTGTTTTTT. Its protein is CASSLAGLVTGELFF.